The 28 T cell receptor beta chains presented below share a single source sample, sequenced in a study of blood T cell repertoires in COVID-19. The data were produced by immunoSEQ multiplex PCR, yet TCRdb's version contains in-frame clones alone and is incomplete. Of about 89,000 clones listed, around 75% were seen once; the top ten hold roughly 6.7%. Sequencing input: peripheral blood. The receptors here all came from a man between 70 and 80 years old with COVID-19, enrolled during active disease.

This sequence joins TRBV19 and TRBJ2-5; TRBD2 might be the D (7 bases). The CDR3 spans 16 residues. Trimming shortened V by 5 bases and J by 5 bases, and 21 bases separated the two germline ends. Per the germline V gene, CDR1 is LNHDA and CDR2 is SQIVND (reference sequence). CDR3 amino acids: CASSLRKPGRGETQYF. CDR3 in DNA: TGTGCCAGTAGTTTGCGCAAACCAGGGAGGGGGGAGACCCAGTACTTC.

V and J are TRBV11-1 and TRBJ2-2; 9 bases align to TRBD2. The CDR3 runs to 16 residues. V trimming: 4 bases; J trimming: 0 bases; junction bases outside the gene matches: 3. Germline loops: CDR1 SGHAT, CDR2 FQDESV (reference sequence). The CDR3 DNA reads TGTGCCAGCAGCTCAGCGGGGGGTACGAACACCGGGGAGCTGTTTTTT. It specifies CASSSAGGTNTGELFF.

A few counts support this clone. This chain uses TRBV4-3 with TRBJ1-2; 9 bases fit TRBD1. The germline gives CDR1 LGHNA, CDR2 YSLEER. The CDR3 sequence is 16 residues long. V lost 4 bases and J lost 13; bases outside the gene matches: 19. CDR3 DNA: TGCGCCAGCAGCCCGAGCACGACAGGGGGGTTTAGAGTTCGCACCTTC. As protein: CASSPSTTGGFRVRTF.

This chain's CDR3 is CASSLGPWGVSGYTF. As DNA, the CDR3 is TGTGCCAGCAGTTTGGGTCCGTGGGGGGTGAGCGGCTACACCTTC. V gene TRBV28 combines with J gene TRBJ1-2; TRBD1 might be the D (5 bases). Trimming left V 3 bases short and J 8 bases short, with 19 bases between. Germline values: CDR1 MDHEN, CDR2 SYDVKM. The CDR3 has 15 amino acids.

The genes are TRBV4-3 and TRBJ2-7; D is undetermined. V gave up 0 bases and J gave up 7 bases, with 16 bases separating them. The CDR3 consists of 15 residues. From germline, CDR1 is LGHNA and CDR2 YSLEER. CDR3: CASSQDLENNYEQYF. As DNA, the CDR3 is TGCGCCAGCAGCCAAGATTTGGAGAATAACTATGAGCAGTACTTC.

The V gene is TRBV28, the J gene TRBJ2-4, with 11 bases aligning to TRBD2. Germline trimming cut 2 bases from V and 3 bases from J; bases unmatched to any gene: 9. Germline V CDR1 and CDR2: MDHEN, SYDVKM. The CDR3 totals 18 residues. CDR3: CASSLVLAGGNGKNIQYF. The CDR3 DNA reads as TGTGCCAGCAGTTTAGTGCTAGCGGGAGGAAATGGCAAAAACATTCAGTACTTC. Complete variable domain (other parts from reference TRBV28 and TRBJ2-4): DVKVTQSSRYLVKRTGEKVFLECVQDMDHENMFWYRQDPGLGLRLIYFSYDVKMKEKGDIPEGYSVSREKKERFSLILESASTNQTSMYLCASSLVLAGGNGKNIQYFGAGTRLSVL.

The chain couples TRBV7-6 to TRBJ1-3; D is possibly TRBD1 (5 bases). CDR1 and CDR2 (germline): SGHVS, FNYEAQ. The CDR3 consists of 16 residues. The V end lost 4 bases, the J end lost 3 bases, and 16 bases lay between the germline ends. For the CDR3, the DNA is TGTGCCAGCAGCTCGAAACAGGCGCTGCTTGGAAACACCATATATTTT. Its protein product is CASSSKQALLGNTIYF.

The rearrangement uses TRBV2 and TRBJ1-2, with 8 bases identical to TRBD1. CDR1 SNHLY and CDR2 FYNNEI come from the germline V gene. CDR3 length equals 14 residues. V gave up 3 bases and J gave up 7 bases; unmatched junction bases: 7. CDR3: CASSDLRTGPGYTF. The CDR3 DNA follows: TGTGCCAGCAGTGATCTCCGGACAGGGCCTGGCTACACCTTC.

The chain couples TRBV27 to TRBJ2-2; TRBD2 might be the D (10 bases). Looked up from germline, CDR1 is MNHEY and CDR2 is SMNVEV (reference sequence). V was cut by 7 bases and J by 1 base, with 31 bases left in between. The CDR3 consists of 21 residues. CDR3 in amino acids: CASTQWGTGRASGGNTGELFF. The CDR3 DNA reads TGTGCCAGCACCCAATGGGGGACAGGGAGAGCTAGCGGGGGGAACACCGGGGAGCTGTTTTTT.

V is TRBV4-3 and J is TRBJ2-3, with 9 bases fitting TRBD1. Germline V gene sequence: CDR1 LGHNA, CDR2 YSLEER. The CDR3 runs to 15 residues. The junction had 6 bases not matched to a gene; V was cut back by 4 bases and J by 4 bases. The CDR3 DNA sequence: TGCGCCAGCAGCCCGGGGGACAGGGTGGCAGATACGCAGTATTTT. It is translated as CASSPGDRVADTQYF.

CDR3 amino acids: CASSKARQGAYYEQYF. DNA of the CDR3: TGTGCCAGCAGCAAAGCCCGACAGGGGGCGTATTACGAGCAGTACTTC. The rearrangement joins TRBV21-1 to TRBJ2-7; the table's D gene call, TRBD1, was not cross checked with the DNA. TRBV21-1 is given as a pseudogene. The CDR3 has 16 residues.

The chain uses TRBV27 and TRBJ2-7; 10 nucleotides agree with TRBD2. The germline V gene encodes CDR1 MNHEY and CDR2 SMNVEV (reference sequence). The CDR3 consists of 15 residues. J gave up 5 bases and V 3 bases, and 7 bases lay outside the gene matches. CDR3 sequence reads: CASSFLSGRANEQYF. DNA for the CDR3: TGTGCCAGCAGTTTCCTAAGCGGGAGGGCGAACGAGCAGTACTTC.

This clone was seen many times. The chain joins TRBV9 to TRBJ2-7; TRBD1 aligns across 7 bases. The trim removed 4 bases at V and 0 bases at J, leaving 7 bases unmatched. The germline V gene has CDR1 SGDLS and CDR2 YYNGEE. This CDR3 comprises 15 residues. The CDR3 here is CASSPHRDSSYEQYF. DNA for the CDR3: TGTGCCAGCAGCCCCCACCGGGACAGCTCCTACGAGCAGTACTTC.

The chain carries TRBV5-6 and TRBJ2-7; 9 bases map to TRBD2. The CDR3 totals 14 residues. Germline assignment: CDR1 SGHDT and CDR2 YYEEEE. V shed 6 bases and J 2 bases; nucleotides not matched to a gene: 6. As DNA, the CDR3 is TGTGCCAGCATCCTAGCGGGGAGGGCCTACGAGCAGTACTTC. It is translated as CASILAGRAYEQYF.

The chain recombines TRBV7-6 with TRBJ1-6, with D unclear. Looked up from germline, CDR1 is SGHVS and CDR2 is FNYEAQ. The CDR3 extends over 18 amino acids. Trimming shortened V by 5 bases and J by 7 bases, and 24 bases separated the two germline ends. DNA of the CDR3: TGTGCCAGCAGCCGAAATGCGCGAGTTGCGGGAGTGAATTCACCCCTCCACTTT. This encodes CASSRNARVAGVNSPLHF.

This clone has just a few counts. The V call is TRBV21-1, the J call TRBJ2-5; the table's TRBD2 call for D was not verified on the DNA. TRBV21-1 represents a pseudogene. This CDR3 has 15 residues. The CDR3 DNA is TGTGCCAGCAGACTCAAGCGGGAGGGCCGGGAGACCCAGTACTTC. Its protein product is CASRLKREGRETQYF.

The V and J genes are TRBV19 and TRBJ1-4; 7 bases line up with TRBD1. J lost 1 base, V lost 7 bases, and 9 bases had no gene match. Germline V gene data show CDR1 as LNHDA and CDR2 as SQIVND (reference sequence). The CDR3 contains 16 residues. The CDR3 region has the DNA TGTGCCAGTACGACGACAGGGCCTTTAACTAATGAAAAACTGTTTTTT. It specifies CASTTTGPLTNEKLFF.

The J gene is TRBJ2-7, the V gene TRBV11-2, with D tentatively TRBD2 (5 bases). Trimming took off 1 base at V and 2 bases at J, with 12 bases between the two ends. The CDR3 spans 15 residues. Germline V gene data show CDR1 as SGHAT and CDR2 as FQNNGV. The CDR3 sequence: CASSLVPLRAYEQYF. In nucleotides, the CDR3 is TGTGCCAGCAGCTTAGTACCCTTGAGGGCCTACGAGCAGTACTTC.

V gene TRBV5-4 combines with J gene TRBJ1-4, with TRBD1 identical over 11 bases. Germline values: CDR1 SGHNT, CDR2 YYREEE (reference sequence). This CDR3 spans 16 amino acids. V trimming: 3 bases; J trimming: 6 bases; junction bases outside the gene matches: 7. CDR3 in amino acids: CASSSGQGAAYEKLFF. Here the CDR3 DNA reads TGTGCCAGCAGCTCTGGACAGGGGGCGGCGTATGAAAAACTGTTTTTT.

V and J are TRBV3-1 (or the pseudogene TRBV3-2) and TRBJ2-7; D gene uncertain. V shed 4 bases and J shed 3 bases, with 10 bases lying between them. Germline loops: CDR1 LGHDT, CDR2 YNNKEL (reference sequence). The CDR3 loop spans 13 amino acids. The CDR3 DNA reads as TGTGCCAGCAGCCGTGACGGAGTCTACGAGCAGTACTTC. Translating it yields CASSRDGVYEQYF.

This clone was observed a single time. J is TRBJ1-5 and V is TRBV7-2; D may be TRBD1 (6 bases). Trimming cost V 5 bases and J 3 bases, with 11 bases left between them. The CDR3 consists of 14 residues. CDR1 and CDR2 (germline): SGHTA, FQGNSA. In DNA, the CDR3 is TGTGCCAGCAGCCTAACAGGGTACAATCAGCCCCAGCATTTT. Amino acid sequence: CASSLTGYNQPQHF.

The chain joins TRBV5-1 to TRBJ1-1; the D is unclear. V was clipped by 4 bases and J by 0 bases, with 13 bases between them. This CDR3 comprises 15 residues. Germline lookup yields CDR1 SGHRS and CDR2 YFSETQ. For the CDR3, the DNA is TGCGCCAGCAGCCGGGGTGGAGACATGAACACTGAAGCTTTCTTT. Translated: CASSRGGDMNTEAFF.

There are many counts of this clone. V and J are TRBV14 and TRBJ1-2; D is perhaps TRBD1 (5 bases). Germline V gives CDR1 SGHDN, CDR2 FVKESK. V gave up 2 bases and J gave up 8 bases, with 12 bases separating them. The CDR3 is made up of 13 amino acids. The CDR3: CASSQYAGRGYTF. The DNA for the CDR3 is TGTGCCAGCAGCCAATACGCGGGGCGCGGCTACACCTTC. The whole variable domain, remainder taken from reference TRBV14 and TRBJ1-2, is EAGVTQFPSHSVIEKGQTVTLRCDPISGHDNLYWYRRVMGKEIKFLLHFVKESKQDESGMPNNRFLAERTGGTYSTLKVQPAELEDSGVYFCASSQYAGRGYTFGSGTRLTVV.

This chain connects TRBV19 to TRBJ2-1; 7 nucleotides line up with TRBD2. Unmatched junction bases numbered 2, after V lost 4 bases and J lost 8 bases. The germline V gene has CDR1 LNHDA and CDR2 SQIVND (reference sequence). The CDR3 extends over 12 amino acids. The CDR3 DNA reads as TGTGCCAGTAGTAAAGCGGGATATGAGCAGTTCTTC. This translates into CASSKAGYEQFF.

The chain recombines TRBV27 with TRBJ2-7; 9 bases map to TRBD2. Per the germline V gene, CDR1 is MNHEY and CDR2 is SMNVEV (reference sequence). This CDR3 spans 14 amino acids. The ends lost 3 bases at V and 7 bases at J; junction bases unmatched: 7. The CDR3 DNA follows: TGTGCCAGCAGTTTGCGGGAGGGGTCAGGAGAGCAGTACTTC. Translating gives CASSLREGSGEQYF.

The rearrangement uses TRBV28 and TRBJ2-5, with TRBD1 matching 11 bases. The CDR3 runs 16 residues. V trimming: 5 bases; J trimming: 1 base; junction bases outside the gene matches: 6. The V gene's germline CDR1 is MDHEN and CDR2 SYDVKM. CDR3 bases: TGTGCCAGCAGTACTCGGGACAGGGGGACCCAAGAGACCCAGTACTTC. Encoded protein: CASSTRDRGTQETQYF.

J is TRBJ1-4 and V is TRBV12-2; the DNA was not compared with TRBD1, the D call given in the table. TRBV12-2 is a pseudogene. The CDR3 loop spans 16 amino acids. The CDR3 nucleotides are TGTGCAAGTCGCTTAGCGAGTAGACAAAGAAATGAAAAACTGTTTTTT. Encoded protein: CASRLASRQRNEKLFF.

The chain has TRBV5-5 and TRBJ1-6, with D hard to call. The germline CDR1 and CDR2 sequences are SGHKS and YYEKEE (reference sequence). Trimming stripped 2 bases from V and 0 bases from J, with 9 bases between. CDR3 length: 16 amino acids. The CDR3 coding sequence is TGTGCCAGCAGCTTTATGTATAGCTCCTATAATTCACCCCTCCACTTT. This codes for CASSFMYSSYNSPLHF.